One and the same sample provided the 3 T cell receptor beta chains below, sequenced in a study of blood T cell repertoires in COVID-19 (dated by TCRdb to 2020 to 2022). The library was made by the immunoSEQ multiplex PCR assay. As stored in TCRdb, this immuneACCESS dataset retains in-frame rearrangements with V and J assigned. A fraction of the clones does not appear; measured against another copy, unresolved V genes explain less than half of the discrepancy, and the remainder lacks a known reason. The sample contains under 500,000 clones, around 89% of them found a single time. More than 4% of the sample goes to the ten largest clones. The sample consisted of peripheral blood. These receptors came from a woman under 40 with acute or convalescent COVID-19.

The genes are TRBV28 and TRBJ1-5, with D perhaps matching TRBD1 (5 bases). CDR3 size: 13 residues. The V end lost 5 bases, the J end lost 6 bases, and 11 bases lay between the germline ends. In germline, CDR1 is MDHEN, CDR2 SYDVKM. DNA for the CDR3: TGTGCCAGCAGTCCGTCGACAGTTCAGCCCCAGCATTTT. Protein sequence: CASSPSTVQPQHF.

This chain connects TRBV28 to TRBJ1-2, with TRBD1 matching over 7 bases. With V trimmed by 5 bases and J by 4 bases, 10 bases remained unmatched. The CDR3 runs to 15 residues. Germline CDR1 is MDHEN and CDR2 is SYDVKM. Here the CDR3 DNA reads TGTGCCAGCAGTCCAGGCTCCGGACAGGCCTATGGCTACACCTTC. Encoded protein: CASSPGSGQAYGYTF.

The rearrangement uses TRBV27 and TRBJ1-1; the D gene is possibly TRBD1 (5 bases). The CDR3 has 13 amino acids. Trimming cost V 6 bases and J 1 base, with 9 bases left between them. Germline V CDR1 and CDR2: MNHEY, SMNVEV (reference sequence). CDR3 protein: CASRLGGNTEAFF. The CDR3, as DNA: TGTGCCAGCAGGCTCGGGGGGAACACTGAAGCTTTCTTT.